The 15 T cell receptor beta chains given below trace back to one sample, sequenced in a study of tumor-infiltrating lymphocytes in primary liver carcinoma. From around 520 ng of total RNA, TCR beta-specific cDNA was reverse-transcribed using a constant-region primer. Slightly modified ARM-PCR with three nested multiplex PCR rounds yielded TCR beta libraries. A C-beta reverse primer was combined with TRBV1-TRBV30 forward primers in the first two PCR rounds, and each round had around 11 cycles. TCRdb passed the multiplex PCR reads through MiXCR, listing each CDR3 protein once. This sample has under 200,000 distinct CDR3 sequences; 65% occur once, and the top ten carry approximately 6.6%. Blood RNA was derived from unsorted whole blood, and germline DNA was extracted too. Sequenced input: peripheral blood. These receptors were obtained from a woman aged 55-75 years with primary liver carcinoma and hepatitis B virus infection.

This clonotype was seen a handful of times. This could be a read error, since a much larger clone is one nucleotide away. CDR3 DNA sequence: TGTACCAGACAAAAGGGCGAGGCGAGACACACAGATACGCAGTATTTT. The encoded protein is CTRQKGEARHTDTQYF. The J gene is TRBJ2-3, the V gene TRBV6-5; D not resolved. This CDR3 region has 16 residues. Germline lookup yields CDR1 MNHEY and CDR2 SVGAGI.

Of note for this clonotype: This may arise from a read error, as a much more abundant clone is one base away. This CDR3 is missing its conserved last phenylalanine or tryptophan, likely due to a read error. J is TRBJ2-1 and V is TRBV6-2 or TRBV6-3; TRBD2 agrees at 13 bases. J was trimmed by 0 bases and V by 6 bases; bases with no gene match: 8. In germline, CDR1 is MNHEY, CDR2 SVGEGT. The CDR3 loop spans 18 amino acids. Here the CDR3 DNA reads TGTGCCAGCAGCCGTAGGACTAGCGGGAGACCCTCCTACAATGAGCAGTTCTTA. This encodes CASSRRTSGRPSYNEQFL.

To note about this clonotype: Possible read error: a much larger clone is one base away. CDR3 sequence reads: CTSSSRTSASGKRSYEQYF. The CDR3 nucleotides are TGTACCAGCAGTTCTCGTACTTCGGCTAGCGGGAAGCGCTCCTACGAGCAGTACTTC. This rearrangement joins TRBV6-2 or TRBV6-3 to TRBJ2-7; 9 nucleotides agree with TRBD2. Per germline, CDR1 MNHEY and CDR2 SVGEGT. The CDR3 has 19 residues.

This rearrangement joins TRBV6-2 or TRBV6-3 to TRBJ2-7, with D possibly being TRBD1 (6 bases). The germline V gene encodes CDR1 MNHEY and CDR2 SVGEGT. V was cut by 5 bases and J by 13 bases, with 27 bases left in between. This CDR3 has 15 residues. In nucleotides, the CDR3 is TGTGCCAGCAGTCCGGGACACCCTATCAGGATGTGGCAATACTTC. Residues: CASSPGHPIRMWQYF.

This clonotype was observed a single time. A clone one base away is much larger, so this may be a read error. The chain combines TRBV7-9 with TRBJ2-1; no firm D call. Per germline, CDR1 SEHNR and CDR2 FQNEAQ (reference sequence). The CDR3 totals 14 residues. DNA for the CDR3: TGTGCCAGCAGCTTAGACAGCTACTACAATGGGCAGTTCTTC. This sequence encodes CASSLDSYYNGQFF.

This chain joins TRBV28 and TRBJ1-1, with D unclear. CDR1 and CDR2 (germline): MDHEN, SYDVKM. V lost 6 bases and J 4 bases, leaving 12 bases between the germline ends. CDR3 size: 13 residues. The CDR3 region is CASSLIWGTEAFF. CDR3 sequence (DNA): TGTGCCAGCAGCCTAATATGGGGCACTGAAGCTTTCTTT.

This clonotype was detected once. The genes are TRBV9 and TRBJ2-7; no firm D call. Germline CDR1 reads SGDLS; CDR2 reads YYNGEE. V was shortened by 0 bases and J by 5 bases, with 12 bases between the two germline ends. This CDR3 is built from 14 residues. DNA of the CDR3: TGTGCCAGCAGCGTAGGCAAGGGTAGGAACGAGCAGTACTTC. This codes for CASSVGKGRNEQYF. Full variable domain (rest looked up from reference TRBV9 and TRBJ2-7): DSGVTQTPKHLITATGQRVTLRCSPRSGDLSVYWYQQSLDQGLQFLIQYYNGEERAKGNILERFSAQQFPDLHSELNLSSLELGDSALYFCASSVGKGRNEQYFGPGTRLTVT.

This chain joins TRBV29-1 and TRBJ2-3, with D possibly called TRBD1 or TRBD2 (6 bases each). Trimming took off 4 bases at V and 3 bases at J, with 11 bases between the two ends. The CDR3 runs to 13 residues. In germline, CDR1 is SQVTM, CDR2 ANQGSEA. CDR3 coding DNA: TGCAGCGTTGTGGGGGGCTGGACAGATACGCAGTATTTT. It specifies CSVVGGWTDTQYF.

The sample holds many counts of this clonotype. V and J are TRBV6-5 and TRBJ1-4; D remains ambiguous. V dropped 3 bases and J dropped 1 base, with 9 bases sitting between them. This CDR3 comprises 15 residues. Per germline, CDR1 MNHEY and CDR2 SVGAGI. The CDR3 is CASSYSTGTNEKLFF. The DNA for the CDR3 is TGTGCCAGCAGTTATTCGACCGGAACTAATGAAAAACTGTTTTTT.

The rearrangement links TRBV5-1 to TRBJ2-3; D unclear. The germline V gene has CDR1 SGHRS and CDR2 YFSETQ. This CDR3 comprises 16 residues. V was cut by 0 bases and J by 0 bases, with 11 bases left in between. This chain's CDR3 is CASSLDLEFSTDTQYF. The CDR3 coding sequence is TGCGCCAGCAGCTTGGACCTCGAGTTTAGCACAGATACGCAGTATTTT.

Concerning this clonotype: One base away lies a much larger clone, so this may be a sequencing read error. This sequence joins TRBV11-3 and TRBJ2-1; 15 nucleotides match TRBD2. Per the germline V gene, CDR1 is SGHNT and CDR2 is YENEEA. The CDR3 loop spans 17 amino acids. The CDR3 nucleotides read TGTGTCAGCAGCTTACGGACTAGCGGGAGGGGGTACAATGAGCAGTTCTTC. Protein product: CVSSLRTSGRGYNEQFF.

Worth noting for this clonotype: At one boundary the junction diverges from the germline segment, which might be a read error. This chain links TRBV7-9 with TRBJ2-7; the match to TRBD2 covers 10 bases. In germline, CDR1 is SEHNR, CDR2 FQNEAQ (reference sequence). This CDR3 has 19 amino acids. CDR3: CVSSLGPKETSGVSYEQYF. The CDR3 bases are TGTGTCAGCAGCTTAGGCCCAAAAGAAACTAGCGGGGTAAGCTACGAGCAGTACTTC.

About this clonotype itself: At one end, the junction sequence differs from germline, possibly due to a read error. The rearrangement links TRBV28 to TRBJ2-2, with D possibly matching TRBD1 (6 bases). This CDR3 has 14 amino acids. Per the germline V gene, CDR1 is MDHEN and CDR2 is SYDVKM. CDR3 loop: CTSRIQGDTGELFF. In DNA, the CDR3 is TGTACCAGCAGGATACAGGGTGACACCGGGGAGCTGTTTTTT.

V usage is TRBV28 and J usage is TRBJ2-1; TRBD1 matches at 9 bases. The CDR3 spans 18 residues. The V gene's germline CDR1 is MDHEN and CDR2 SYDVKM. The trim removed 5 bases at V and 8 bases at J, leaving 19 bases unmatched. CDR3 in amino acids: CASSRNQWGRDRDYEQFF. The CDR3 DNA follows: TGTGCCAGCAGTCGGAACCAATGGGGGAGGGACAGGGATTATGAGCAGTTCTTC.

The gene calls are TRBV10-3 and TRBJ2-1, with TRBD2 identical over 8 bases. The V and J ends lost 4 bases and 5 bases, in that order; junction bases with no gene match: 10. The CDR3 contains 16 residues. The germline CDR1 and CDR2 sequences are ENHRY and SYGVKD. In DNA form, the CDR3 reads TGTGCCATCAGTGGACCAGCGGGAGAAGGGGACAATGAGCAGTTCTTC. Residues: CAISGPAGEGDNEQFF.